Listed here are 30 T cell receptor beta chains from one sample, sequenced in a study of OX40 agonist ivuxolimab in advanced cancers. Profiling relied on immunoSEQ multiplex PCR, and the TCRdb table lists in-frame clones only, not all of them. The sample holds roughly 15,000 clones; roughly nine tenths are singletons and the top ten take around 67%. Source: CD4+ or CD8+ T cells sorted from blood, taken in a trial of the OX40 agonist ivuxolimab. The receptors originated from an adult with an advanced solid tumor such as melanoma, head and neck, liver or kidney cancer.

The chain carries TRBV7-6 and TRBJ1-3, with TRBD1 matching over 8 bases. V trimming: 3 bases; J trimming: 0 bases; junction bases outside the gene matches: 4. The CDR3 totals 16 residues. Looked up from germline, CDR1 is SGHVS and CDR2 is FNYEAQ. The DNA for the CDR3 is TGTGCCAGCAGCTTTTTACAGGGGGACTCTGGAAACACCATATATTTT. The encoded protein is CASSFLQGDSGNTIYF.

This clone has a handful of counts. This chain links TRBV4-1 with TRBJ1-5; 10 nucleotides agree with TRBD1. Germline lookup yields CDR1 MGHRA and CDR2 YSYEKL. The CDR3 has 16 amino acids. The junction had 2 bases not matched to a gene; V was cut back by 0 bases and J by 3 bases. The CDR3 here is CASSQEGQGYNQPQHF. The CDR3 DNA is TGCGCCAGCAGCCAAGAGGGACAGGGGTACAATCAGCCCCAGCATTTT.

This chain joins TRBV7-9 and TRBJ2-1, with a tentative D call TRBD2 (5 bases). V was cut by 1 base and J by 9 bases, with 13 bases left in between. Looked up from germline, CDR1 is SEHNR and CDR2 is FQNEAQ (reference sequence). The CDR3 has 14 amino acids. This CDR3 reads CASSLGGSRGEQFF. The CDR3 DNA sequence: TGTGCCAGCAGCTTAGGAGGTAGTCGGGGTGAGCAGTTCTTC.

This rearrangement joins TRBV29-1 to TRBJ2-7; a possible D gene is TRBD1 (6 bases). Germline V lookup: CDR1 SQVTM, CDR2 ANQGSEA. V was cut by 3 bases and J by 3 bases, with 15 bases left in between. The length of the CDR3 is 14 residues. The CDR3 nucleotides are TGCAGCGTTGACGTACAGGGTGGAAACTACGAGCAGTACTTC. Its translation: CSVDVQGGNYEQYF.

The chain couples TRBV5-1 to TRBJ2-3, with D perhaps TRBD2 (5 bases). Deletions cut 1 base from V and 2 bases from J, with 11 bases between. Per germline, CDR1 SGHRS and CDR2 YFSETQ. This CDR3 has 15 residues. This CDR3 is CASSLLDFLTDTQYF. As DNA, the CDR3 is TGCGCCAGCAGCTTGTTGGACTTCCTCACAGATACGCAGTATTTT.

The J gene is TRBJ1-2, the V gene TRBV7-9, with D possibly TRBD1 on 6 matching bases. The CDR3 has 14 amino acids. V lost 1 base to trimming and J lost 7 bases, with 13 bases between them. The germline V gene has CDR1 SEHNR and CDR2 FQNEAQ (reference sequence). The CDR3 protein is CASSLEEDSFGYTF. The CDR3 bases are TGTGCCAGCAGCTTAGAAGAGGACAGCTTTGGCTACACCTTC. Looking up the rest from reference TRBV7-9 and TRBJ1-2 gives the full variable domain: DTGVSQNPRHKITKRGQNVTFRCDPISEHNRLYWYRQTLGQGPEFLTYFQNEAQLEKSRLLSDRFSAERPKGSFSTLEIQRTEQGDSAMYLCASSLEEDSFGYTFGSGTRLTVV.

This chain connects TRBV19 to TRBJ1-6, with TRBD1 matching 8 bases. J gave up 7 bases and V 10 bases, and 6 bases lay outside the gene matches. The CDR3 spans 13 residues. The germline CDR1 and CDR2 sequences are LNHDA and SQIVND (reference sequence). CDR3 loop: CATRTGRNSPLHF. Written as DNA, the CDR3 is TGTGCCACTAGGACAGGGCGGAATTCACCCCTCCACTTT.

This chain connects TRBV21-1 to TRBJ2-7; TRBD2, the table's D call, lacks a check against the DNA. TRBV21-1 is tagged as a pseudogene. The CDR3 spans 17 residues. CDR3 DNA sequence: TGTGCCAGCAGCAAAGGAATGGGGGCGGGGGGGCCCCACGAGCAGTACTTC. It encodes CASSKGMGAGGPHEQYF.

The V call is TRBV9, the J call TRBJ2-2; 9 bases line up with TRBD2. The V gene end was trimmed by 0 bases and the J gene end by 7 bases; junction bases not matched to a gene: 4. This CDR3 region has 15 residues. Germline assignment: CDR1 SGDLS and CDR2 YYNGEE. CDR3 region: CASSVGGGAVGELFF. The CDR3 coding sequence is TGTGCCAGCAGCGTAGGCGGGGGGGCTGTCGGGGAGCTGTTTTTT.

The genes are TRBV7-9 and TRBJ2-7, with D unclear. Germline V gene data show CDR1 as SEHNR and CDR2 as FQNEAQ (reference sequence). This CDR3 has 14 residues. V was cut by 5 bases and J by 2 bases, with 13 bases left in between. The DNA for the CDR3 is TGTGCCAGCAGCCCAGCAAGGAATCCCTACGAGCAGTACTTC. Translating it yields CASSPARNPYEQYF.

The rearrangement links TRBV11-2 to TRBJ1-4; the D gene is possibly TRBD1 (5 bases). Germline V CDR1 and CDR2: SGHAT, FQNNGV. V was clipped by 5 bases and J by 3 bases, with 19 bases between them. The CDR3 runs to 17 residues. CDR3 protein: CASSPLGDSDSNEKLFF. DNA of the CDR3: TGTGCCAGCAGCCCCCTGGGTGACAGTGACTCTAATGAAAAACTGTTTTTT.

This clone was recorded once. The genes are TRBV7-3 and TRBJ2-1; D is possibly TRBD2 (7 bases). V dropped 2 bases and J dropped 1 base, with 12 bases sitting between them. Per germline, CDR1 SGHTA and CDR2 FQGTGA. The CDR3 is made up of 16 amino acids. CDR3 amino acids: CASSLHRGASYNEQFF. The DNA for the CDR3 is TGTGCCAGCAGCTTACACCGGGGGGCATCCTACAATGAGCAGTTCTTC.

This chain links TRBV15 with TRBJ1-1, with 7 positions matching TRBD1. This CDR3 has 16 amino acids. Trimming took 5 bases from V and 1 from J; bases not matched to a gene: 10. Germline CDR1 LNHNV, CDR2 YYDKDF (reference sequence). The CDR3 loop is CATSLPLQGPNTEAFF. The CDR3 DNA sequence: TGTGCCACCAGCTTACCACTACAGGGGCCGAACACTGAAGCTTTCTTT.

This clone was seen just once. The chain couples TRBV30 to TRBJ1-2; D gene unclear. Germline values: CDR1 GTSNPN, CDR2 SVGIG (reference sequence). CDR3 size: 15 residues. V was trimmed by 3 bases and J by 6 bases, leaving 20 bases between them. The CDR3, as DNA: TGTGCCTGGAGCGTAAGGGTTGCTAGGAGGGATGGCTACACCTTC. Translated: CAWSVRVARRDGYTF.

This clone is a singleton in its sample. CDR3 sequence (DNA): TGTGCCAGCAGCTTAGGGTGGGTCTCTGGAAACACCATATATTTT. It yields the protein CASSLGWVSGNTIYF. V usage is TRBV7-8 and J usage is TRBJ1-3; D is unclear. V was clipped by 1 base and J by 0 bases, with 7 bases between them. The germline V gene has CDR1 SGHVS and CDR2 FQNEAQ. The length of the CDR3 is 15 residues. Filled out from reference TRBV7-8 and TRBJ1-3, the complete variable domain reads GAGVSQSPRYKVAKRGQDVALRCDPISGHVSLFWYQQALGQGPEFLTYFQNEAQLDKSGLPSDRFFAERPEGSVSTLKIQRTQQEDSAVYLCASSLGWVSGNTIYFGEGSWLTVV.

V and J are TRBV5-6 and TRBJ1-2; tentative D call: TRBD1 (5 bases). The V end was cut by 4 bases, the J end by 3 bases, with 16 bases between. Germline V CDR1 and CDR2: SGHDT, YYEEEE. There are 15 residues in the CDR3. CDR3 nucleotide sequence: TGTGCCAGCAGCCCGGGCGGGTCGGGGGACTATGGCTACACCTTC. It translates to CASSPGGSGDYGYTF.

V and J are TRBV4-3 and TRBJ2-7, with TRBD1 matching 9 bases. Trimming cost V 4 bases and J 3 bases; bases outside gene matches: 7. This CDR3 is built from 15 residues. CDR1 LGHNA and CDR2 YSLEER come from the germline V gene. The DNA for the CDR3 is TGCGCCAGCAGCCCCGCGGCGACAGGGGGCTACGAGCAGTACTTC. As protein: CASSPAATGGYEQYF.

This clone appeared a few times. CDR3 region: CASSPGQGYAGELFF. The CDR3 DNA is TGTGCCAGCAGTCCGGGACAGGGGTATGCCGGGGAGCTGTTTTTT. V is TRBV27 and J is TRBJ2-2; 10 bases map to TRBD1. The V gene end was trimmed by 5 bases and the J gene end by 6 bases; junction bases not matched to a gene: 6. Germline values: CDR1 MNHEY, CDR2 SMNVEV (reference sequence). This CDR3 spans 15 amino acids.

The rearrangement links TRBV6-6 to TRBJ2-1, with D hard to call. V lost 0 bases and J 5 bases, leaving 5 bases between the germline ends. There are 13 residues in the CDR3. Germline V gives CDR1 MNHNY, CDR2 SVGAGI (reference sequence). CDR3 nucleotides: TGTGCCAGCAGTTACTCGAGGAACAATGAGCAGTTCTTC. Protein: CASSYSRNNEQFF.

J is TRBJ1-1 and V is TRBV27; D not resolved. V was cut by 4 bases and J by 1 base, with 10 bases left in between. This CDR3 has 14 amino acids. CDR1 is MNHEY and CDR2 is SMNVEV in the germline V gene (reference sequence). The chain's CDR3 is CASSYSPPNTEAFF. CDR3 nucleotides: TGTGCCAGCAGTTACTCACCTCCGAACACTGAAGCTTTCTTT.

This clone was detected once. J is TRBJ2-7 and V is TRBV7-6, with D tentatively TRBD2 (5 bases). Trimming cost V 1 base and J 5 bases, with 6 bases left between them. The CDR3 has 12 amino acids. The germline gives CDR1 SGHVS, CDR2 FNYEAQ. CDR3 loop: CASSLGENEQYF. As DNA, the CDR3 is TGTGCCAGCAGCTTAGGGGAGAACGAGCAGTACTTC.

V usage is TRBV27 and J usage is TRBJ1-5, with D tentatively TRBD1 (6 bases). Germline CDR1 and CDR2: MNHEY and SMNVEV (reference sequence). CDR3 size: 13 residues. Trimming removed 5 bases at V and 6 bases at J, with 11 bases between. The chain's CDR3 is CASSPWTAQPQHF. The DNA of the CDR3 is TGTGCCAGCAGTCCCTGGACAGCTCAGCCCCAGCATTTT.

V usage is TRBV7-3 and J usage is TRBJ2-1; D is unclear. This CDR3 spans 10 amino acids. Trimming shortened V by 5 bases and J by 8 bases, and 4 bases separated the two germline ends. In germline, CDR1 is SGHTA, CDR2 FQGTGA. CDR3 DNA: TGTGCCAGCAGCCTAGATGAGCAGTTCTTC. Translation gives CASSLDEQFF.

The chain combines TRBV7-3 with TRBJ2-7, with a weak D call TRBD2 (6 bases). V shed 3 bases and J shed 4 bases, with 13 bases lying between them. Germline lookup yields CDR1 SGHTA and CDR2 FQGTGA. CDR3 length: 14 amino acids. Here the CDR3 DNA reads TGTGCCAGCAGCTTCGGCGGGGCGGGGTACGAGCAGTACTTC. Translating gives CASSFGGAGYEQYF.

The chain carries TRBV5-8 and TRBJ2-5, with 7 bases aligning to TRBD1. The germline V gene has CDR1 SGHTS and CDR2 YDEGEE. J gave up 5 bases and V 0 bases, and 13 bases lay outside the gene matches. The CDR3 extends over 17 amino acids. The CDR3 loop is CASSLGQGNPRSETQYF. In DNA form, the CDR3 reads TGTGCCAGCAGCTTGGGACAGGGTAACCCTCGGTCGGAGACCCAGTACTTC.

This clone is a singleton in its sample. The chain's CDR3 is CASSLARDTTYEQYF. The CDR3 DNA sequence: TGTGCCAGCAGCTTAGCGCGGGACACTACCTACGAGCAGTACTTC. This chain links TRBV11-2 with TRBJ2-7, with D perhaps assigned TRBD1 or TRBD2 (6 bases each). Germline CDR1 reads SGHAT; CDR2 reads FQNNGV. There are 15 residues in the CDR3. The V gene lost 1 base and the J gene lost 2 bases, with 12 bases spanning the gap.

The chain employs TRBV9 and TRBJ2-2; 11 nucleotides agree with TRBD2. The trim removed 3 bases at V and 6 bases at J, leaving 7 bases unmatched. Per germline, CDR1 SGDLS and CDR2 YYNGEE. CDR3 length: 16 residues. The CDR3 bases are TGTGCCAGCAGCGCCGGACTAGCGGGTATCTCCGGGGAGCTGTTTTTT. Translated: CASSAGLAGISGELFF.

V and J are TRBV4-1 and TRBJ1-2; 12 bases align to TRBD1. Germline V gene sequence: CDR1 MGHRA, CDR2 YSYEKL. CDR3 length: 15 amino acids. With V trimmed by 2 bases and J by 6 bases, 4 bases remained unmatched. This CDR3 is CASSQPGQGAHGYTF. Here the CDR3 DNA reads TGCGCCAGCAGCCAACCGGGACAGGGGGCTCATGGCTACACCTTC.

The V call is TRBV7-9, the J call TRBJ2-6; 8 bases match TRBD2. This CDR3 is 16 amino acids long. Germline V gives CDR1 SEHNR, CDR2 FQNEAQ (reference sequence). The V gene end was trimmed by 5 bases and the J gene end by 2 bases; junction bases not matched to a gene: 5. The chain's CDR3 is CASSPRGGPGANVLTF. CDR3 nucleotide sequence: TGTGCCAGCAGCCCGCGCGGGGGGCCTGGGGCCAACGTCCTGACTTTC.

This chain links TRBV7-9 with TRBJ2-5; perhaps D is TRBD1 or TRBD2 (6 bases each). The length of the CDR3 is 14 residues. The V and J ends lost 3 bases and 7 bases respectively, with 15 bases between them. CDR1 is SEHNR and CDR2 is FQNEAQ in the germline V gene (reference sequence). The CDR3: CASSFGTTGATQYF. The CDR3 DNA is TGTGCCAGCAGCTTCGGGACAACGGGGGCGACCCAGTACTTC.